The next 4 T cell receptor beta chains were all read from a single sample in a study of identical twins. TCRdb used MiXCR to reprocess the 5' RACE reads, holding one entry per CDR3 protein. The data contain under 350,000 distinct CDR3 sequences, more than 8% of them singletons. These sequences were also reported in another study, on yellow fever vaccine responses in identical twins.

Sequencing was done on a sample of CD8+ T cells sorted from blood. These receptors all come from a young woman in good health.

This clonotype was counted ten times or more. The chain has TRBV29-1 and TRBJ2-4; 9 nucleotides align to TRBD1. Germline assignment: CDR1 SQVTM and CDR2 ANQGSEA. The CDR3 has 11 amino acids. The V and J ends lost 4 bases and 10 bases, in that order; junction bases with no gene match: 2. The chain's CDR3 is CSVVGTGIQYF. The CDR3 nucleotides are TGCAGCGTTGTAGGGACAGGGATTCAGTACTTC.

The chain joins TRBV27 to TRBJ2-7; 8 bases line up with TRBD2. Germline CDR1 reads MNHEY; CDR2 reads SMNVEV (reference sequence). Germline trimming cut 3 bases from V and 1 base from J; bases unmatched to any gene: 11. CDR3 length: 17 residues. CDR3 protein: CASSFFPSREGSYEQYF. CDR3 DNA sequence: TGTGCCAGCAGTTTCTTCCCCTCCCGGGAGGGGTCCTACGAGCAGTACTTC.

The chain uses TRBV2 and TRBJ2-7; no firm D call. Germline loops: CDR1 SNHLY, CDR2 FYNNEI. This CDR3 spans 14 amino acids. The V and J ends lost 4 bases and 5 bases respectively, with 15 bases between them. The CDR3 nucleotides read TGTGCCAGCAGTGCCGCTGGTAGGGTGGACGAGCAGTACTTC. Translation: CASSAAGRVDEQYF.

This clonotype has more than one count but fewer than ten. The chain couples TRBV21-1 to TRBJ2-7. TRBV21-1 is a pseudogene segment. The CDR3 runs to 15 residues. The CDR3 coding sequence is TGTGCCAGCAGCAAAGCTCTAGGGTTGCGGAACGAGCAGTACTTC. It codes for CASSKALGLRNEQYF.